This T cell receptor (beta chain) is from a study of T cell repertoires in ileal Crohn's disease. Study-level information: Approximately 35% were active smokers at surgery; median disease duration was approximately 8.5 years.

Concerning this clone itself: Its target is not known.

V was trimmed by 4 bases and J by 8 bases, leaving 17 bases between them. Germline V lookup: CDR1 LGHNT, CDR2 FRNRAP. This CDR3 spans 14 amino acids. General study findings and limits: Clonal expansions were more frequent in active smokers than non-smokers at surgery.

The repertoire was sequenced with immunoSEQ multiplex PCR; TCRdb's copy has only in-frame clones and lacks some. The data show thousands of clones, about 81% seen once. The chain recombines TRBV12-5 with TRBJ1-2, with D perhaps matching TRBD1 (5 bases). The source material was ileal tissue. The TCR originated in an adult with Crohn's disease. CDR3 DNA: TGTGCTAGTGGTTCGGACGGAGCTCCAGGGGGCTACACCTTC. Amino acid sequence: CASGSDGAPGGYTF.